The rows below give T cell receptor beta chains drawn from one sample of a study of T cell changes during pregnancy in multiple sclerosis. TCRdb's copy holds only in-frame clones and misses some; the assay was immunoSEQ multiplex PCR. The sample contains approximately 100,000 clones, 75% to 95% of which appear only once. Sequencing used peripheral blood, obtained in the second trimester of pregnancy. All receptors come from a female donor with multiple sclerosis, enrolled in a pregnancy study. The CDR3 runs from the conserved cysteine through the conserved F or W. Each record gives: D gene, J gene, V gene, clone size, CDR3 DNA, CDR3 protein. The D gene is left open where the match is weak. The size entry is marked missing in some rows and otherwise reads once, few, many or a size class.

D gene: .
J gene: TRBJ2-7
V gene: TRBV7-2
clone size: .
CDR3 DNA: TGTGCCAGCAGCTTAAGACAGGAACCCTACGAGCAGTACTTC
CDR3 protein: CASSLRQEPYEQYF

D gene: TRBD1
J gene: TRBJ1-2
V gene: TRBV6-4
clone size: .
CDR3 DNA: TGTGCCAGCCGGGACAGGGATAGTCTTGGCTACACCTTC
CDR3 protein: CASRDRDSLGYTF

D gene: TRBD2
J gene: TRBJ2-1
V gene: TRBV4-3
clone size: .
CDR3 DNA: TGCGCCAGCAGCCAAGGAGCAGGCGGGGGCAATGAGCAGTTCTTC
CDR3 protein: CASSQGAGGGNEQFF

D gene: .
J gene: TRBJ1-1
V gene: TRBV2
clone size: .
CDR3 DNA: TGTGCCAGCCTTGCGGCAGCCACCCACACTGAAGCTTTCTTT
CDR3 protein: CASLAAATHTEAFF

D gene: TRBD1
J gene: TRBJ2-7
V gene: TRBV28
clone size: .
CDR3 DNA: TGTGCCAGCAGCCCAGGGGGCGGGACAGGGGACGAGCAGTACTTC
CDR3 protein: CASSPGGGTGDEQYF

D gene: .
J gene: TRBJ1-1
V gene: TRBV18
clone size: few
CDR3 DNA: TGTGCCAGCTCACCACTCTCGGCAGGGCGGAACACTGAAGCTTTCTTT
CDR3 protein: CASSPLSAGRNTEAFF

D gene: TRBD1
J gene: TRBJ1-2
V gene: TRBV6-6
clone size: once
CDR3 DNA: TGTGCCAGCAGTTACCCGGGACAGGGGGGCTATGGCTACACCTTC
CDR3 protein: CASSYPGQGGYGYTF

D gene: TRBD1
J gene: TRBJ1-1
V gene: TRBV5-8
clone size: .
CDR3 DNA: TGTGCCAGCAGCCCCGGACAGGGATTGAACACTGAAGCTTTCTTT
CDR3 protein: CASSPGQGLNTEAFF

D gene: .
J gene: TRBJ2-7
V gene: TRBV21-1
clone size: .
CDR3 DNA: TGTGCCAGCAAGGCTAGCGGGAGTTTCTACGAGCAGTACTTC
CDR3 protein: CASKASGSFYEQYF

D gene: .
J gene: TRBJ2-6
V gene: TRBV19
clone size: .
CDR3 DNA: TGTGCCAGTAGTGCCTCCGGGAGCTCTGGGGCCAACGTCCTGACTTTC
CDR3 protein: CASSASGSSGANVLTF

D gene: .
J gene: TRBJ1-1
V gene: TRBV5-1
clone size: .
CDR3 DNA: TGCGCCAGCAGCTCCAATCAGGGCTACACTGAAGCTTTCTTT
CDR3 protein: CASSSNQGYTEAFF

D gene: .
J gene: TRBJ2-7
V gene: TRBV5-4
clone size: .
CDR3 DNA: TGTGCCAGCAGCTTGGGCCAGGGCCACTACGAGCAGTACTTC
CDR3 protein: CASSLGQGHYEQYF

D gene: TRBD1
J gene: TRBJ1-2
V gene: TRBV30
clone size: .
CDR3 DNA: TGTGCCTGGAGTGGACAGGGGGCTGTTGGCTACACCTTC
CDR3 protein: CAWSGQGAVGYTF

D gene: TRBD2
J gene: TRBJ2-1
V gene: TRBV29-1
clone size: once
CDR3 DNA: TGCAGCTTCACTAGCGGGAAGATCAACAATGAGCAGTTCTTC
CDR3 protein: CSFTSGKINNEQFF

D gene: .
J gene: TRBJ1-6
V gene: TRBV5-1
clone size: once
CDR3 DNA: TGCGCCAGCAGCCCTCCAGACACAAATTCACCCCTCCACTTT
CDR3 protein: CASSPPDTNSPLHF

D gene: .
J gene: TRBJ2-2
V gene: TRBV5-1
clone size: .
CDR3 DNA: TGCGCCAGCAGCGCTGGACTCAGGGGCCCCGGGGAGCTGTTTTTT
CDR3 protein: CASSAGLRGPGELFF

D gene: TRBD2
J gene: TRBJ2-1
V gene: TRBV29-1
clone size: few
CDR3 DNA: TGCAGCGCTGATCTACTAGCGGGGATTGAGCAGTTCTTC
CDR3 protein: CSADLLAGIEQFF

D gene: TRBD2
J gene: TRBJ2-2
V gene: TRBV9
clone size: .
CDR3 DNA: TGTGCCAGCAGCGTAGCTGATAGCGGGAGCTCAGATGATGCCGGGGAGCTGTTTTTT
CDR3 protein: CASSVADSGSSDDAGELFF

D gene: TRBD1
J gene: TRBJ2-1
V gene: TRBV6-5
clone size: .
CDR3 DNA: TGTGCCAGCAAAGGACAGGGGTACAATGAGCAGTTCTTC
CDR3 protein: CASKGQGYNEQFF

D gene: .
J gene: TRBJ2-5
V gene: TRBV28
clone size: .
CDR3 DNA: TGTGCCAGCAGTCTAGCTTCTCAAGAGACCCAGTACTTC
CDR3 protein: CASSLASQETQYF

D gene: TRBD2
J gene: TRBJ2-3
V gene: TRBV6-1
clone size: .
CDR3 DNA: TGTGCCAGCAGTGCTTTAAGCGGGAGTGGCACAGATACGCAGTATTTT
CDR3 protein: CASSALSGSGTDTQYF

D gene: .
J gene: TRBJ2-7
V gene: TRBV2
clone size: .
CDR3 DNA: TGTGCCAGCAGGCTCCTGCTCGGGAGGACAGGGTCTTACGAGCAGTACTTC
CDR3 protein: CASRLLLGRTGSYEQYF

D gene: .
J gene: TRBJ1-1
V gene: TRBV5-1
clone size: .
CDR3 DNA: TGCGCCAGCAGCTTGAGGGGTGACACTGAAGCTTTCTTT
CDR3 protein: CASSLRGDTEAFF

D gene: .
J gene: TRBJ2-1
V gene: TRBV6-5
clone size: .
CDR3 DNA: TGTGCCAGCAGTTTTTCTAGCGATTACTATGAGCAGTTCTTC
CDR3 protein: CASSFSSDYYEQFF

D gene: TRBD1
J gene: TRBJ1-4
V gene: TRBV27
clone size: .
CDR3 DNA: TGTGCCAGCAGTGAAGGGGGCTGGGATGAAAAACTGTTTTTT
CDR3 protein: CASSEGGWDEKLFF

D gene: TRBD1
J gene: TRBJ2-7
V gene: TRBV4-2
clone size: .
CDR3 DNA: TGTGCCAGCAGCCAGCAAACAGGGGGATCCTACGAGCAGTACTTC
CDR3 protein: CASSQQTGGSYEQYF